The 11 T cell receptor beta chains presented below share a single source sample, sequenced in a study of blood T cell repertoires in COVID-19. Assay: immunoSEQ multiplex PCR; the TCRdb copy retains only in-frame clones and omits some. Of around 140,000 clones in the sample, approximately 84% were seen once. Sequencing input: peripheral blood. These receptor sequences come from a woman of 80 years or more with acute or convalescent COVID-19.

The rearrangement links TRBV5-1 to TRBJ1-2; D may be TRBD1 (5 bases). CDR3 length: 12 residues. The V and J ends lost 4 bases and 8 bases respectively, with 12 bases between them. CDR1 is SGHRS, CDR2 YFSETQ, per germline. The CDR3 loop is CASSEGTGGYTF. The CDR3 DNA sequence: TGCGCCAGCAGCGAGGGGACTGGCGGCTACACCTTC.

V and J are TRBV5-4 and TRBJ2-1; D is unclear. Germline CDR1 and CDR2: SGHNT and YYREEE (reference sequence). Trimming left V 4 bases short and J 6 bases short, with 11 bases between. CDR3 size: 13 residues. The CDR3 loop reads CASSPILGNEQFF. DNA for the CDR3: TGTGCCAGCAGCCCGATCCTAGGCAATGAGCAGTTCTTC.

V gene TRBV9 combines with J gene TRBJ2-1; 9 bases match TRBD1. This CDR3 is 16 amino acids long. The germline CDR1 and CDR2 sequences are SGDLS and YYNGEE. Germline trimming cut 1 base from V and 7 bases from J; bases unmatched to any gene: 9. The CDR3 DNA is TGTGCCAGCAGCGTACGTGCCGGGACAGGGCAAAATGAGCAGTTCTTC. This sequence encodes CASSVRAGTGQNEQFF.

The gene calls are TRBV19 and TRBJ2-1; D may be TRBD2 (6 bases). Germline values: CDR1 LNHDA, CDR2 SQIVND (reference sequence). The CDR3 consists of 17 residues. Trimming pared 9 bases from V and 8 bases from J, leaving 29 bases between. The CDR3 DNA is TGTGCCAGCCGCGGGTTTTATGGCGCGGGTTCGGGGGATGAGCAGTTCTTC. Translated: CASRGFYGAGSGDEQFF.

V and J are TRBV19 and TRBJ2-7; D is unclear. This CDR3 has 14 amino acids. The germline V gene encodes CDR1 LNHDA and CDR2 SQIVND (reference sequence). V was clipped by 4 bases and J by 1 base, with 11 bases between them. CDR3 in amino acids: CASSNYALSYEQYF. CDR3 sequence (DNA): TGTGCCAGTAGTAACTACGCCTTGTCCTACGAGCAGTACTTC.

The CDR3 sequence is CASSQVWRGDNEQFF. In DNA, the CDR3 is TGCGCCAGCAGCCAAGTGTGGCGGGGGGACAATGAGCAGTTCTTC. The chain recombines TRBV4-1 with TRBJ2-1, with 8 bases fitting TRBD2. Germline CDR1 MGHRA, CDR2 YSYEKL. V shed 1 base, J shed 5 bases, and the junction held 4 bases outside the gene matches. The CDR3 contains 15 residues.

The chain joins TRBV3-1 (or the pseudogene TRBV3-2) to TRBJ1-6; 10 bases map to TRBD1. The length of the CDR3 is 18 residues. Per germline, CDR1 LGHDT and CDR2 YNNKEL (reference sequence). The ends lost 0 bases at V and 7 bases at J; junction bases unmatched: 9. Here the CDR3 DNA reads TGTGCCAGCAGCCAAGAGACAGGGGGCAACCCCCCGAATTCACCCCTCCACTTT. It is translated as CASSQETGGNPPNSPLHF.

This clone was counted between two and nine times. The chain joins TRBV11-2 to TRBJ1-2; 7 bases line up with TRBD1. The CDR3 has 15 residues. V gave up 2 bases and J gave up 7 bases; unmatched junction bases: 10. Germline V lookup: CDR1 SGHAT, CDR2 FQNNGV. CDR3 DNA: TGTGCCAGCAGCTTAAGTCGGGACAGTGTAGCTGGCTACACCTTC. Translated: CASSLSRDSVAGYTF.

This chain joins TRBV12-3 or TRBV12-4 and TRBJ2-2; D is undetermined. Trimming took off 6 bases at V and 5 bases at J, with 7 bases between the two ends. CDR3 length equals 12 residues. The CDR3 reads CASRSDTGELFF. The CDR3 nucleotides read TGTGCCAGCAGAAGCGATACCGGGGAGCTGTTTTTT.

The chain has TRBV20-1 and TRBJ2-3, with D uncertain. Trimming removed 3 bases from V and 6 bases from J, with 19 bases in between. Germline V gene data show CDR1 as DFQATT and CDR2 as SNEGSKA (reference sequence). The CDR3 runs 15 residues. CDR3 nucleotide sequence: TGCAGTGCTAGTTACGCGGAGACGGGTAGGGATACGCAGTATTTT. Translation: CSASYAETGRDTQYF.

This chain joins TRBV6-2 or TRBV6-3 and TRBJ1-2; 8 nucleotides match TRBD1. The CDR3 is 13 residues long. Looked up from germline, CDR1 is MNHEY and CDR2 is SVGEGT. V lost 5 bases and J lost 10; bases outside the gene matches: 9. The CDR3, as DNA: TGTGCCAGCAGTGACGGACAGGGTTTTGACTACACCTTC. Its translation: CASSDGQGFDYTF.